This T cell receptor beta chain originates from a study of T cells in Graves' hyperthyroidism and ophthalmopathy. This CDR3 comprises 16 residues. Germline loops: CDR1 MNHNS, CDR2 SASEGT. The source material, RNA transcripts, was used to amplify TCR beta CDR3 regions. When the TCR CDR3 underwent first-round RT-PCR, the HTBI primer set was used. One entry per CDR3 protein, called by TCRdb with MiXCR from the multiplex PCR reads. The table lists some 420,000 distinct CDR3 sequences, about 13% of them singletons. This clonotype was counted ten times or more. An end of the junction does not agree with germline; a read error may underlie this.

The source is a woman between 18 and 30 years old with Graves' hyperthyroidism. The chain combines TRBV6-1 with TRBJ2-1; TRBD2 agrees at 10 bases. Source material: blood. The CDR3 reads CVSGGGSGRLYNEQFF. CDR3 in DNA: TGTGTCAGCGGGGGGGGTAGCGGGAGACTGTACAATGAGCAGTTCTTC.